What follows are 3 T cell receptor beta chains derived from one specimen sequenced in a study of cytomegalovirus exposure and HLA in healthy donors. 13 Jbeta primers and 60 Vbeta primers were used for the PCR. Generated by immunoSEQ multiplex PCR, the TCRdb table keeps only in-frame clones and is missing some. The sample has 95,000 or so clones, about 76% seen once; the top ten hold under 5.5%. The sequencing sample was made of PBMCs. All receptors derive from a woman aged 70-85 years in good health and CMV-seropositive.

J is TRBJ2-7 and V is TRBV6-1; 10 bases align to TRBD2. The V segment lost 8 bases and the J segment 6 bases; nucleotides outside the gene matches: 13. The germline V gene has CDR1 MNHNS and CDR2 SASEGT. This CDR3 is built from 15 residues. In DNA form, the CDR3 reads TGTGCCAGCGAAGGGGGCCCTAGCGGGAGCGGCGAGCAGTACTTC. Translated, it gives CASEGGPSGSGEQYF.

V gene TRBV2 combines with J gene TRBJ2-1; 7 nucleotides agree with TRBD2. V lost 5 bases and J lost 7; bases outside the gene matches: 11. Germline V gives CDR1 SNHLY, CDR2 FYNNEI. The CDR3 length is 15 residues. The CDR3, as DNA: TGTGCCAGCAGTCAGGAGCCTAGAGCGGGGAATGAGCAGTTCTTC. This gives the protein CASSQEPRAGNEQFF.

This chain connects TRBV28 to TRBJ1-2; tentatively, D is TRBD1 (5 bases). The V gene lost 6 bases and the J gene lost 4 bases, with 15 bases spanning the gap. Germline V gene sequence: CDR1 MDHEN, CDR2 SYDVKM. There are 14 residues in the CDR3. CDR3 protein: CASRRRGSSYGYTF. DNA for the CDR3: TGTGCCAGCAGACGAAGGGGCAGTAGCTATGGCTACACCTTC.